These 14 T cell receptor beta chains came from one sample sequenced in a study of CD8+ T cells in alopecia areata. As for treatment: oral pan-JAK inhibitor, 5-10 mg twice daily. cDNA reverse transcribed from extracted RNA served as the sequencing template. Some clones are missing from TCRdb's copy, which holds only in-frame ones; the method was immunoSEQ multiplex PCR. This sample has under 250,000 clones, with about 58% found just once. The sequencing here drew on CD4+ T cells sorted from blood, taken at week 4, from a patient treated with tofacitinib. Receptors originate from a human donor with alopecia areata.

This chain connects TRBV4-3 to TRBJ1-5; TRBD1 might be the D (5 bases). Trimming left V 1 base short and J 5 bases short, with 12 bases between. Germline loops: CDR1 LGHNA, CDR2 YSLEER. The CDR3 runs 15 residues. The CDR3 spells CASSQGRVGDQPQHF. The CDR3 region has the DNA TGCGCCAGCAGCCAAGGCAGGGTAGGGGATCAGCCCCAGCATTTT.

In its sample, this clone was seen a few times. This chain connects TRBV18 to TRBJ2-3; 7 nucleotides match TRBD2. The junction had 13 bases not matched to a gene; V was cut back by 2 bases and J by 5 bases. The CDR3 runs to 17 residues. Germline V CDR1 and CDR2: KGHSH, LQKENI. The CDR3 region is CASSPWLADPARDTQYF. The CDR3 nucleotides are TGTGCCAGCTCACCATGGCTAGCGGACCCAGCACGAGATACGCAGTATTTT.

V and J are TRBV19 and TRBJ1-2; D is unclear. V lost 3 bases, J lost 1 base, and 6 bases lay in between. Germline values: CDR1 LNHDA, CDR2 SQIVND (reference sequence). This CDR3 has 13 amino acids. The CDR3 DNA follows: TGTGCCAGTAGTATTGACGGTAACTATGGCTACACCTTC. Protein: CASSIDGNYGYTF.

This chain links TRBV30 with TRBJ1-1; D is possibly TRBD1 (6 bases). Per the germline V gene, CDR1 is GTSNPN and CDR2 is SVGIG (reference sequence). V gave up 6 bases and J gave up 3 bases, with 20 bases separating them. The CDR3 has 15 amino acids. Here the CDR3 DNA reads TGTGCCTGCCCCCGGGGTGGGGGGCGGGACACTGAAGCTTTCTTT. Amino acids: CACPRGGGRDTEAFF.

J is TRBJ2-3 and V is TRBV5-1; D uncertain. CDR3 size: 17 residues. Germline loops: CDR1 SGHRS, CDR2 YFSETQ. With 0 bases removed from V and 2 bases from J, the gap between germline ends came to 16 bases. The CDR3 region is CASSLARNLIVTDTQYF. CDR3 sequence (DNA): TGCGCCAGCAGCTTGGCGAGAAACCTAATTGTCACAGATACGCAGTATTTT.

The J gene is TRBJ2-1, the V gene TRBV29-1; maybe TRBD2 (5 bases). Germline values: CDR1 SQVTM, CDR2 ANQGSEA. This CDR3 spans 14 amino acids. The V end lost 4 bases, the J end lost 2 bases, and 12 bases lay between the germline ends. The CDR3 sequence: CSVAFPGTYNEQFF. As DNA, the CDR3 is TGCAGCGTTGCCTTCCCGGGAACCTACAATGAGCAGTTCTTC.

The chain is built from TRBV29-1 and TRBJ2-7, with a tentative D call TRBD2 (6 bases). This CDR3 has 11 residues. Germline CDR1 and CDR2: SQVTM and ANQGSEA. The germline V and J ends were trimmed by 6 bases and 4 bases, with 10 bases remaining between them. CDR3 in amino acids: CSVGTVYEQYF. The DNA for the CDR3 is TGCAGCGTGGGGACTGTTTACGAGCAGTACTTC.

A few counts support this clone. This rearrangement joins TRBV6-4 to TRBJ1-1; TRBD1 agrees at 8 bases. Germline V gives CDR1 MRHNA, CDR2 SNTAGT. The length of the CDR3 is 15 residues. With 4 bases clipped from V and 1 base from J, the junction kept 5 bases outside the gene matches. CDR3 protein: CASSASGGANTEAFF. The DNA for the CDR3 is TGTGCCAGCAGTGCCTCAGGGGGCGCGAACACTGAAGCTTTCTTT.

The chain couples TRBV12-5 to TRBJ1-2; TRBD1 matches at 7 bases. The CDR3 totals 14 residues. Germline V gene sequence: CDR1 LGHNT, CDR2 FRNRAP. The ends lost 5 bases at V and 5 bases at J; junction bases unmatched: 8. The CDR3 DNA follows: TGTGCTAGTGGTGCCGGACAGGTCCCGTATGGCTACACCTTC. This encodes CASGAGQVPYGYTF.

This clone appeared a few times. The chain couples TRBV9 to TRBJ2-3, with TRBD2 as a possible D gene (6 bases). CDR3 length: 15 residues. V lost 5 bases and J lost 1, with 14 bases in between. In germline, CDR1 is SGDLS, CDR2 YYNGEE. CDR3 loop: CASSWTTLGTDTQYF. DNA of the CDR3: TGTGCCAGCAGTTGGACTACCTTGGGCACAGATACGCAGTATTTT. Variable domain in full (rest from reference TRBV9 and TRBJ2-3): DSGVTQTPKHLITATGQRVTLRCSPRSGDLSVYWYQQSLDQGLQFLIQYYNGEERAKGNILERFSAQQFPDLHSELNLSSLELGDSALYFCASSWTTLGTDTQYFGPGTRLTVL.

This clone turned up a few times. V gene TRBV2 combines with J gene TRBJ2-7; TRBD2 matches 10 bases. The germline V gene encodes CDR1 SNHLY and CDR2 FYNNEI. Germline trimming cut 11 bases from V and 5 bases from J; bases unmatched to any gene: 6. The CDR3 is made up of 12 amino acids. CDR3 sequence (DNA): TGTGCCGGCTATAGCGGGGGGAACGAGCAGTACTTC. Encoded protein: CAGYSGGNEQYF. Full variable domain (outside the CDR3, taken from reference TRBV2 and TRBJ2-7): EPEVTQTPSHQVTQMGQEVILRCVPISNHLYFYWYRQILGQKVEFLVSFYNNEISEKSEIFDDQFSVERPDGSNFTLKIRSTKLEDSAMYFCAGYSGGNEQYFGPGTRLTVT.

This clone came up a few times. This rearrangement joins TRBV19 to TRBJ2-7; D might be TRBD1 (5 bases). Germline-derived CDR1 and CDR2 are LNHDA and SQIVND (reference sequence). The length of the CDR3 is 16 residues. The V end was cut by 1 base, the J end by 1 base, with 14 bases between. The CDR3 spells CASSIAYRSQSYEQYF. The CDR3 DNA follows: TGTGCCAGTAGTATAGCTTACAGGTCCCAGTCCTACGAGCAGTACTTC.

This chain links TRBV4-3 with TRBJ1-2, with D hard to call. The CDR3 loop spans 13 amino acids. V was trimmed by 4 bases and J by 6 bases, leaving 12 bases between them. The germline V gene encodes CDR1 LGHNA and CDR2 YSLEER. The CDR3 nucleotides read TGCGCCAGCAGCCTTTTACCTGGGGATGGCTACACCTTC. It yields the protein CASSLLPGDGYTF.

This chain connects TRBV13 to TRBJ2-2, with TRBD1 matching 10 bases. J lost 4 bases, V lost 2 bases, and 4 bases had no gene match. The CDR3 is 16 residues long. Germline lookup yields CDR1 PRHDT and CDR2 FYEKMQ (reference sequence). This CDR3 is CASSLTRTGGTGELFF. CDR3 DNA: TGTGCCAGCAGCTTAACAAGGACAGGGGGCACCGGGGAGCTGTTTTTT. Full variable domain (rest looked up from reference TRBV13 and TRBJ2-2): AAGVIQSPRHLIKEKRETATLKCYPIPRHDTVYWYQQGPGQDPQFLISFYEKMQSDKGSIPDRFSAQQFSDYHSELNMSSLELGDSALYFCASSLTRTGGTGELFFGEGSRLTVL.